The rows below give T cell receptor beta chains drawn from one sample of a study of shared clonotypes between healthy human individuals. Data came from immunoSEQ multiplex PCR; TCRdb stores just in-frame clones and leaves some out. In the table there are some 2,000,000 clones, roughly 95% of which are singletons. The sample comprised naive CD4+ T cells sorted from blood. The source of these receptors is a man younger than 35 in good health. CDR3s include the opening cysteine and the closing phenylalanine or tryptophan. Fields, in order: V gene, D gene, J gene, clone size, CDR3 DNA, CDR3 protein. A D gene is named only where the DNA matches it firmly. The size of a clone is reported for some rows only, either as once, few or many, or as a class for expanded clones.

>TRBV2|TRBD1|TRBJ2-7|-
TGTGCCAGCAGTAACCGGCTTTTCGGACAGGGCTTTTTCCACGAGCAGTACTTC
CASSNRLFGQGFFHEQYF
>TRBV4-1|-|TRBJ1-5|-
TGCGCCAGCAGCCAAGTGGAGGGGGACCTTCAGCCCCAGCATTTT
CASSQVEGDLQPQHF
>TRBV18|TRBD1|TRBJ2-7|-
TGTGCCAGCTCACCGTTTCAGGGGGATCTCGAGCAGTACTTC
CASSPFQGDLEQYF
>TRBV5-5|TRBD1|TRBJ1-2|-
TGTGCCAGCAGCTTAGAGGACAGGGATATGGGTGGCTACACCTTC
CASSLEDRDMGGYTF
>TRBV18|TRBD1|TRBJ1-2|-
TGTGCCAGCTCATCGACGACAGGGGGGGGAGTCTATGGCTACACCTTC
CASSSTTGGGVYGYTF
>TRBV11-2|TRBD2|TRBJ2-1|-
TGTGCCAGCAGCTCGGGTTGGCGCGGGAGGGAATACAATGAGCAGTTCTTC
CASSSGWRGREYNEQFF
>TRBV12-5|-|TRBJ1-3|-
TGTGCTAGTGGGTCCTCCTCTGGAAACACCATATATTTT
CASGSSSGNTIYF
>TRBV30|TRBD1|TRBJ2-7|-
TGTGCCTGGAGCCCATGGGGACAGGGTGTCTACGAGCAGTACTTC
CAWSPWGQGVYEQYF
>TRBV19|TRBD1|TRBJ1-6|-
TGTGCCAGTAGTACCGGACAGGGCTATTCACCCCTCCACTTT
CASSTGQGYSPLHF
>TRBV19|-|TRBJ1-1|-
TGTGCCAGTAGTCGCCCCGGGGTATTCACTGAAGCTTTCTTT
CASSRPGVFTEAFF
>TRBV10-3|TRBD1|TRBJ2-1|-
TGTGCCATCAGTGAGTCGGGACAGGGGGTTCAGCAGTTCTTC
CAISESGQGVQQFF
>TRBV30|-|TRBJ1-2|once
TGTGCCTGGAAGGCCTGGGGGCGTAACTATGGCTACACCTTC
CAWKAWGRNYGYTF
>TRBV28|-|TRBJ2-7|-
TGTGCCAGCAGTCCACCCTCCCCCGGATTCCCCCCCGAGCAGTACTTC
CASSPPSPGFPPEQYF
>TRBV4-1|-|TRBJ1-1|-
TGCGCCAGCAGCCACGTCGGAAACCTAGGAGCTTTCTTT
CASSHVGNLGAFF
>TRBV30|TRBD1|TRBJ1-5|-
TGTGCCTGGAGGGGGGACAGGGAAAATCAGCCCCAGCATTTT
CAWRGDRENQPQHF
>TRBV5-8|-|TRBJ1-2|-
TGTGCCAGCAGCTTGAATGGCTACACCTTC
CASSLNGYTF
>TRBV6-6|-|TRBJ2-7|-
TGTGCCAGCAGCCTCGGAGGGGGGACTACCTACGAGCAGTACTTC
CASSLGGGTTYEQYF
>TRBV5-1|-|TRBJ1-3|-
TGCGCCAGCAGCTTGGATCCGGGGTACTCTGGAAACACCATATATTTT
CASSLDPGYSGNTIYF
>TRBV6-1|TRBD1|TRBJ2-7|-
TGTGCCAGCAGTGACCAGGGGGCCTACGAGCAGTACTTC
CASSDQGAYEQYF
>TRBV30|-|TRBJ2-3|-
TGTGCCTGGAGTGTTTGGGCGGATTCGCAGTATTTT
CAWSVWADSQYF
>TRBV27|TRBD2|TRBJ2-3|-
TGTGCCAGCAGTTCTGGCGGGAGGGCAGATACGCAGTATTTT
CASSSGGRADTQYF
>TRBV18|-|TRBJ1-1|-
TGTGCCAGCTCAGGCGTTATAGGGCAGGGGAACACTGAAGCTTTCTTT
CASSGVIGQGNTEAFF
>TRBV11-1|-|TRBJ1-2|-
TGTGCCAGCAGCTTACCAGGGATTAACTATGGCTACACCTTC
CASSLPGINYGYTF
>TRBV2|-|TRBJ1-6|-
TGTGCCAGCAGTGGTACCAATTCACCCCTCCACTTT
CASSGTNSPLHF
>TRBV7-2|-|TRBJ1-5|-
TGTGCCAGCAGCTTATCCGTGAATCAGCCCCAGCATTTT
CASSLSVNQPQHF
>TRBV4-3|-|TRBJ1-5|once
TGCGCCAGCAGCCAAGATCACAGGGTCCCCTCCCAGCCCCAGCATTTT
CASSQDHRVPSQPQHF
>TRBV5-1|TRBD2|TRBJ2-2|-
TGCGCCAGCAGCTTGAAACTAGCGGGAGGGGCCGGGGAGCTGTTTTTT
CASSLKLAGGAGELFF
>TRBV19|TRBD1|TRBJ2-1|once
TGTGCCAGTAGTATATTTCACAAAGGGACAGGAAACAATGAGCAGTTCTTC
CASSIFHKGTGNNEQFF
>TRBV7-2|-|TRBJ1-1|-
TGTGCCAGCAGCCCGCCGGGGGGGAACACTGAAGCTTTCTTT
CASSPPGGNTEAFF
>TRBV7-9|TRBD1|TRBJ2-7|-
TGTGCCAGCAGCTTTACAGGGGCACCGGGCGAGCAGTACTTC
CASSFTGAPGEQYF
>TRBV20-1|-|TRBJ1-1|-
TGCAGTGCCCCAGGGAACACTGAAGCTTTCTTT
CSAPGNTEAFF
>TRBV6-5|-|TRBJ2-5|-
TGTGCCATCGGCCGGGCCCAAGAGACCCAGTACTTC
CAIGRAQETQYF
>TRBV4-1|-|TRBJ2-2|-
TGCGCCAGCAGCCAAGAGAATGTTGGCGGACCGAACACCGGGGAGCTGTTTTTT
CASSQENVGGPNTGELFF
>TRBV6-6|-|TRBJ2-7|-
TGTGCCAGCAGACTTCGGGTGGGTTTCTCCTACGAGCAGTACTTC
CASRLRVGFSYEQYF
>TRBV28|-|TRBJ1-2|-
TGTGCCAGCATGGCCGGGGGCTACACCTTC
CASMAGGYTF
>TRBV18|-|TRBJ2-2|once
TGTGCCAGCTCACCAGCCCCCCCCGGGGAGCTGTTTTTT
CASSPAPPGELFF
>TRBV18|-|TRBJ1-6|-
TGTGCCAGCTCCCTGGGGGGCTCCTATAATTCACCCCTCCACTTT
CASSLGGSYNSPLHF
>TRBV15|-|TRBJ1-6|-
TGTGCCACCAGCACGTCGAGAAGGCAGTTGAACTATAATTCACCCCTCCACTTT
CATSTSRRQLNYNSPLHF
>TRBV13|-|TRBJ1-6|-
TGTGCCAGCAGCTTAGTAGACGGCGGACCCCTCCACTTT
CASSLVDGGPLHF
>TRBV18|TRBD1|TRBJ1-1|-
TGTGCCAGCTCACCGGGGGACAGAGTCACTGAAGCTTTCTTT
CASSPGDRVTEAFF
>TRBV6-6|TRBD1|TRBJ2-2|-
TGTGCCAGCAGCTACCTACAGGGGACCGGGGAGCTGTTTTTT
CASSYLQGTGELFF
>TRBV11-2|-|TRBJ2-3|-
TGTGCCAGCAGCTTACGCGGGACCCTCCCAGATACGCAGTATTTT
CASSLRGTLPDTQYF
>TRBV12-2|-|TRBJ2-7|-
TGTGCAAGTCGCTTAGGGAACTCCGGGACAGCTCTCTACGAGCAGTACTTC
CASRLGNSGTALYEQYF
>TRBV5-1|TRBD1|TRBJ1-4|-
TGCGCCAGCAGCAGAGACAGGGGTAATGAAAAACTGTTTTTT
CASSRDRGNEKLFF
>TRBV30|-|TRBJ1-5|-
TGTGCCTGGACCCCGGGGGGGGGCGCAGGGTTGGGGCCCCAGCATTTT
CAWTPGGGAGLGPQHF
>TRBV6-5|-|TRBJ1-5|-
TGTGCCAGCAGCACTAACAACGGCGGGCAGCCCCAGCATTTT
CASSTNNGGQPQHF
>TRBV6-5|-|TRBJ2-7|-
TGTGCCACCCAGCGGTCCTACGAGCAGTACTTC
CATQRSYEQYF
>TRBV2|-|TRBJ2-1|-
TGTGCCAGCAGTGGGACTACCAATGAGCAGTTCTTC
CASSGTTNEQFF
>TRBV19|TRBD1|TRBJ2-7|-
TGTGCCAGTAGGATGACAGGGCTATCCTACGAGCAGTACTTC
CASRMTGLSYEQYF
>TRBV10-3|TRBD1|TRBJ2-7|once
TGTGCCATTGGACAGGTCCTCTACGAGCAGTACTTC
CAIGQVLYEQYF
>TRBV7-2|-|TRBJ2-7|-
TGTGCCAGCAGCTTGTCGGGAGTCAGCTCCTACGAGCAGTACTTC
CASSLSGVSSYEQYF
>TRBV25-1|-|TRBJ2-1|-
TGTGCCAGCAGTGAACCCCCAGGGCGAGAGCAGTTCTTC
CASSEPPGREQFF
>TRBV5-4|-|TRBJ2-3|-
TGTGCCAGCAGCTTGAGTGGGGGAAGGGGGAGCACAGATACGCAGTATTTT
CASSLSGGRGSTDTQYF
>TRBV27|-|TRBJ1-6|once
TGTGCCAGCAGTTTAAGAAGTTCCTCCTATAATTCACCCCTCCACTTT
CASSLRSSSYNSPLHF
>TRBV2|-|TRBJ1-2|-
TGTGCCAGCAGTGTAGGGTCCTATGGCTACACCTTC
CASSVGSYGYTF